One and the same sample provided the 20 T cell receptor beta chains below, sequenced in a study of radiotherapy plus CTLA-4 blockade in lung cancer. Profiling relied on immunoSEQ multiplex PCR, and the TCRdb table lists in-frame clones only, not all of them. The table records roughly 50,000 clones, 75% to 90% of them present only once. Sequenced material: peripheral blood, taken from a patient treated with radiotherapy plus ipilimumab. The receptors were sampled from a human donor with non-small cell lung cancer that progressed on radiotherapy plus ipilimumab. Some clones in this sample may be carry-over from other donors' samples.

The rearrangement joins TRBV9 to TRBJ2-5; maybe TRBD1 (6 bases). With the DNA end fitting TRBJ2-7 better, the J assignment may be wrong. Per germline, CDR1 SGDLS and CDR2 YYNGEE. There are 13 residues in the CDR3. CDR3 DNA: TGTGCCAGCAGCGCCCAGACAGGATTCGAGCAGTACTTC. Translation gives CASSAQTGFEQYF.

This sequence joins TRBV5-6 and TRBJ2-7, with D possibly TRBD1 on 6 matching bases. The V gene lost 5 bases and the J gene lost 5 bases, with 11 bases spanning the gap. The germline V gene has CDR1 SGHDT and CDR2 YYEEEE. The CDR3 is 12 amino acids. CDR3 nucleotides: TGTGCCAGCAGTGGACAGAGCGACGAGCAGTACTTC. Protein sequence: CASSGQSDEQYF.

V and J are TRBV19 and TRBJ1-2; D gene unclear. The CDR3 extends over 12 amino acids. Trimming stripped 5 bases from V and 4 bases from J, with 8 bases between. Germline lookup yields CDR1 LNHDA and CDR2 SQIVND (reference sequence). The CDR3, as DNA: TGTGCCAGTAGTCGAGGAATCTATGGCTACACCTTC. Residues: CASSRGIYGYTF.

The chain couples TRBV7-2 to TRBJ2-2, with TRBD2 matching over 9 bases. This CDR3 contains 16 residues. With 2 bases clipped from V and 3 bases from J, the junction kept 4 bases outside the gene matches. Germline V gene sequence: CDR1 SGHTA, CDR2 FQGNSA. The CDR3 here is CASSLSVAGDTGELFF. CDR3 in DNA: TGTGCCAGCAGCTTATCGGTAGCGGGAGACACCGGGGAGCTGTTTTTT.

The V and J genes are TRBV5-4 and TRBJ2-7; 10 bases fit TRBD1. Germline trimming cut 2 bases from V and 1 base from J; bases unmatched to any gene: 3. The CDR3 spans 15 residues. Germline V CDR1 and CDR2: SGHNT, YYREEE (reference sequence). This chain's CDR3 is CASSFRDRGSYEQYF. The CDR3 DNA follows: TGTGCCAGCAGCTTCCGGGACAGGGGATCCTACGAGCAGTACTTC.

This rearrangement joins TRBV4-3 to TRBJ2-1; possible D gene TRBD1, 7 bases. The CDR3 extends over 16 amino acids. V lost 4 bases, J lost 4 bases, and 17 bases lay in between. CDR1 is LGHNA, CDR2 YSLEER, per germline. The CDR3 region is CASSPRRRGPYNEQFF. In DNA, the CDR3 is TGCGCCAGCAGCCCTCGTAGGAGGGGGCCATACAATGAGCAGTTCTTC.

The chain recombines TRBV5-6 with TRBJ1-2; TRBD1 matches at 9 bases. CDR1 is SGHDT and CDR2 is YYEEEE in the germline V gene. The CDR3 length is 14 residues. The ends lost 4 bases at V and 4 bases at J; junction bases unmatched: 5. The CDR3 bases are TGTGCCAGCAGCCCCGGGACAGGGCTCTATGGCTACACCTTC. Its translation: CASSPGTGLYGYTF.

The rearrangement joins TRBV2 to TRBJ1-5; TRBD1 agrees at 8 bases. Germline CDR1 and CDR2: SNHLY and FYNNEI. V shed 4 bases, J shed 3 bases, and the junction held 2 bases outside the gene matches. The CDR3 has 14 amino acids. CDR3: CASSADRDNQPQHF. For the CDR3, the DNA is TGTGCCAGCAGTGCGGACAGGGACAATCAGCCCCAGCATTTT.

Regarding this clone: A junction end diverges from the germline sequence, so it may reflect a read error. The chain couples TRBV7-6 to TRBJ2-1; 7 bases agree with TRBD2. The CDR3 runs to 15 residues. CDR1 is SGHVS, CDR2 FNYEAQ, per germline. The CDR3 DNA sequence: TGTGCCAGTAGCTTAGGGGCGGGAGCGGGCAATGAGCAGTTCTTC. Protein product: CASSLGAGAGNEQFF.

This clone showed up just once. V usage is TRBV9 and J usage is TRBJ1-4; D is possibly TRBD1 (6 bases). Germline CDR1 reads SGDLS; CDR2 reads YYNGEE. V was cut by 4 bases and J by 3 bases, with 10 bases left in between. The CDR3 runs 14 residues. CDR3 region: CASSPGAANEKLFF. The CDR3 nucleotides read TGTGCCAGCAGCCCAGGGGCGGCTAATGAAAAACTGTTTTTT. The full variable domain, its missing parts supplied by reference TRBV9 and TRBJ1-4, is DSGVTQTPKHLITATGQRVTLRCSPRSGDLSVYWYQQSLDQGLQFLIQYYNGEERAKGNILERFSAQQFPDLHSELNLSSLELGDSALYFCASSPGAANEKLFFGSGTQLSVL.

This chain links TRBV4-1 with TRBJ1-2, with no clear D. This CDR3 is 15 amino acids long. Trimming left V 0 bases short and J 3 bases short, with 11 bases between. From germline, CDR1 is MGHRA and CDR2 YSYEKL. CDR3 sequence (DNA): TGCGCCAGCAGCCAAGAATATCGCGTCTACTATGGCTACACCTTC. Its protein is CASSQEYRVYYGYTF.

V usage is TRBV7-9 and J usage is TRBJ2-2, with D unclear. Trimming took 5 bases from V and 5 from J, leaving 15 bases between them. The CDR3 totals 15 residues. In germline, CDR1 is SEHNR, CDR2 FQNEAQ (reference sequence). CDR3 in amino acids: CASSGLPSVTGELFF. The CDR3, as DNA: TGTGCCAGCAGCGGTCTACCGTCGGTGACCGGGGAGCTGTTTTTT.

The chain is built from TRBV21-1 and TRBJ2-7; the tabulated D call, TRBD2, remains unverified against the DNA. TRBV21-1 is a recognized pseudogene. The CDR3 is made up of 13 amino acids. The CDR3, as DNA: TGTGCCAGCAAGTCCAGGGAGGTCTACGAGCAGTACTTC. This gives the protein CASKSREVYEQYF.

The rearrangement uses TRBV9 and TRBJ2-2, with D possibly being TRBD2 (7 bases). V was clipped by 4 bases and J by 8 bases, with 27 bases between them. The CDR3 sequence is 18 residues long. CDR1 and CDR2 from the germline V gene are SGDLS and YYNGEE. CDR3 amino acids: CASSLARGLVGSLGELFF. The CDR3 nucleotides read TGTGCCAGCAGCCTCGCGCGGGGGCTAGTTGGGAGTTTGGGGGAGCTGTTTTTT.

This sequence joins TRBV9 and TRBJ1-3; 12 nucleotides line up with TRBD1. Germline CDR1 SGDLS, CDR2 YYNGEE. With 4 bases clipped from V and 8 bases from J, the junction kept 16 bases outside the gene matches. This CDR3 is 18 amino acids long. The CDR3 coding sequence is TGTGCCAGCAGCACCGGGGGGGGACAGGGGGCCCTCGACGACACCATATATTTT. This codes for CASSTGGGQGALDDTIYF.

The genes are TRBV6-1 and TRBJ2-5; 9 bases agree with TRBD1. With 5 bases clipped from V and 5 bases from J, the junction kept 9 bases outside the gene matches. The CDR3 has 15 amino acids. Germline values: CDR1 MNHNS, CDR2 SASEGT. For the CDR3, the DNA is TGTGCCAGCAGTAACGGACAGGGGTCAGGGGAGACCCAGTACTTC. Translation: CASSNGQGSGETQYF.

The V call is TRBV29-1, the J call TRBJ2-1; 9 nucleotides align to TRBD1. The CDR3 extends over 13 amino acids. V lost 7 bases and J lost 3; bases outside the gene matches: 4. The germline V gene encodes CDR1 SQVTM and CDR2 ANQGSEA. The CDR3 DNA is TGCAGCGCCGGGGACAGGGTCTACAATGAGCAGTTCTTC. As protein: CSAGDRVYNEQFF.

This chain joins TRBV9 and TRBJ1-3; D not certain. Trimming removed 0 bases from V and 1 base from J, with 11 bases in between. This CDR3 region has 16 residues. Germline loops: CDR1 SGDLS, CDR2 YYNGEE. CDR3 coding DNA: TGTGCCAGCAGCGTAGGGCTCCCAGGATCTGGAAACACCATATATTTT. Translation: CASSVGLPGSGNTIYF.

The CDR3 reads CASSVDQGSYNEQFF. In DNA form, the CDR3 reads TGTGCCAGCAGCGTAGATCAGGGGTCCTACAATGAGCAGTTCTTC. The chain links TRBV9 to TRBJ2-1; possible D gene TRBD1, 6 bases. Germline assignment: CDR1 SGDLS and CDR2 YYNGEE. The CDR3 extends over 15 amino acids. Trimming took off 0 bases at V and 1 base at J, with 8 bases between the two ends.

The chain joins TRBV5-3 to TRBJ2-1; 8 bases agree with TRBD2. TRBV5-3 is an ORF for which the function is uncertain. The CDR3 contains 15 residues. Losses at the gene ends were 4 bases for V and 3 bases for J; bases not matched to a gene: 6. The CDR3 DNA sequence: TGTGCCAGAAGCACGGGACTAGAGTACTACAATGAGCAGTTCTTC. It codes for CARSTGLEYYNEQFF.